These 24 T cell receptor beta chains were all obtained from the same sample, sequenced in a study of blood T cells in healthy people across ages. It was with a sample-barcoded 5' primer and a J-beta primer mix that a second PCR of about 6 to 12 cycles was run. TCRdb re-analysed the 5' RACE reads in MiXCR, keeping a single row per CDR3 protein. This table has roughly 680,000 distinct CDR3 sequences, 40% to 65% appearing once. Sequencing was performed on blood. These receptor sequences come from an elderly woman in good health.

V is TRBV12-3 or TRBV12-4 and J is TRBJ2-7; D gene ambiguous. Between the trimmed V and J ends, which lost 6 bases and 1 base, there was a span of 10 bases. The CDR3 has 13 residues. The CDR3 is CASRPALSYEQYF. The CDR3 DNA reads TGTGCCAGCAGGCCGGCATTATCCTACGAGCAGTACTTC.

This clonotype has only a few counts. The genes are TRBV12-3 or TRBV12-4 and TRBJ2-1; 8 nucleotides align to TRBD1. The CDR3 has 15 amino acids. The ends lost 5 bases at V and 3 bases at J; junction bases unmatched: 6. In DNA, the CDR3 is TGTGCCAGCAGTCCCCGGACAGGGATCTACAATGAGCAGTTCTTC. Protein sequence: CASSPRTGIYNEQFF.

This clonotype appeared a single time. The V and J genes are TRBV15 and TRBJ1-2; 9 bases match TRBD1. The germline CDR1 and CDR2 sequences are LNHNV and YYDKDF (reference sequence). This CDR3 comprises 16 residues. V dropped 0 bases and J dropped 8; count of bases not matched to a gene: 10. This CDR3 is CATSRDRAGTGYGYTF. CDR3 DNA sequence: TGTGCCACCAGCAGAGATAGGGCTGGGACAGGGTACGGCTACACCTTC.

This clonotype was seen more than once but under ten times. The chain joins TRBV27 to TRBJ2-3; D ambiguous. Trimming took off 3 bases at V and 5 bases at J, with 9 bases between the two ends. The CDR3 has 13 amino acids. CDR1 is MNHEY and CDR2 is SMNVEV in the germline V gene (reference sequence). This chain's CDR3 is CASSLSLEDTQYF. Written as DNA, the CDR3 is TGTGCCAGCAGTTTGTCGTTGGAAGATACGCAGTATTTT.

The sample holds many counts of this clonotype. The V gene is TRBV7-2, the J gene TRBJ1-2; no clear D gene. Trimming took off 6 bases at V and 3 bases at J, with 17 bases between the two ends. Germline assignment: CDR1 SGHTA and CDR2 FQGNSA. The CDR3 is 15 residues long. The CDR3 reads CASSRPVGADYGYTF. CDR3 sequence (DNA): TGTGCCAGCAGTCGCCCCGTTGGAGCCGACTATGGCTACACCTTC. Drawing the rest from reference TRBV7-2 and TRBJ1-2, the complete variable domain is GAGVSQSPSNKVTEKGKDVELRCDPISGHTALYWYRQSLGQGLEFLIYFQGNSAPDKSGLPSDRFSAERTGGSVSTLTIQRTQQEDSAVYLCASSRPVGADYGYTFGSGTRLTVV.

As regards this clonotype: A single base separates this from a much larger clone, so it may be a read error. The chain is built from TRBV3-1 and TRBJ2-3; possibly TRBD1 for D (6 bases). From germline, CDR1 is LGHDT and CDR2 YNNKEL (reference sequence). The CDR3 consists of 16 residues. CDR3 sequence (DNA): TGTGCCGGCAGCCAAGCGCACAGGGTTGGCACAGATACGCAGTATTTT. As protein: CAGSQAHRVGTDTQYF.

This rearrangement joins TRBV10-1 to TRBJ2-7, with 9 bases aligning to TRBD2. The J call is doubtful: the DNA matches TRBJ2-4 better. The CDR3 has 18 residues. The germline CDR1 and CDR2 sequences are WNHNN and SYGVQD (reference sequence). The CDR3 nucleotides read TGCGCCAGCAGTGAATCAGTCGGGAGCGGGGGGCCAAGGAACATTCAGTACTTC. Translation gives CASSESVGSGGPRNIQYF.

The chain links TRBV18 to TRBJ1-2, with 8 bases matching TRBD1. The V and J ends lost 3 bases and 7 bases, in that order; junction bases with no gene match: 10. This CDR3 is built from 15 residues. CDR1 and CDR2 from the germline V gene are KGHSH and LQKENI. In DNA, the CDR3 is TGTGCCAGCTCACCCGCGACAGGGGAGAGTAGTGGCTACACCTTC. Protein: CASSPATGESSGYTF.

This clonotype was detected a few times. The chain combines TRBV20-1 with TRBJ2-1; possibly TRBD2 for D (5 bases). Germline values: CDR1 DFQATT, CDR2 SNEGSKA (reference sequence). V lost 6 bases and J 7 bases, leaving 13 bases between the germline ends. CDR3 length equals 12 residues. CDR3 sequence reads: CSAPRKRNEQFF. The CDR3 DNA reads TGCAGTGCCCCTAGAAAGCGGAATGAGCAGTTCTTC.

The chain links TRBV20-1 to TRBJ2-2; 9 nucleotides match TRBD2. Unmatched junction bases numbered 5, after V lost 2 bases and J lost 4 bases. The CDR3 extends over 15 amino acids. CDR1 DFQATT and CDR2 SNEGSKA come from the germline V gene (reference sequence). The CDR3 DNA reads TGCAGTGCTAGAAAAGCGGGAGGCGTCACCGGGGAGCTGTTTTTT. It codes for CSARKAGGVTGELFF.

The genes are TRBV29-1 and TRBJ2-1; tentatively, D is TRBD1 (5 bases). The germline gives CDR1 SQVTM, CDR2 ANQGSEA. CDR3 length: 14 amino acids. The germline V and J ends were trimmed by 7 bases and 6 bases, with 19 bases remaining between them. As DNA, the CDR3 is TGCAGCGCGGCAGGCAGGGATTGGGTCAATGAGCAGTTCTTC. Protein: CSAAGRDWVNEQFF.

This clonotype was observed a handful of times. This chain connects TRBV20-1 to TRBJ2-3, with D hard to call. Per germline, CDR1 DFQATT and CDR2 SNEGSKA (reference sequence). There are 10 residues in the CDR3. V lost 6 bases and J lost 11, with 12 bases in between. The CDR3 nucleotides are TGCAGTGCGGTGGGGTATGGGCAGTATTTT. It is translated as CSAVGYGQYF.

The chain links TRBV3-1 to TRBJ1-2, with TRBD1 as a possible D gene (6 bases). The ends were cut back, 0 bases at V and 4 bases at J, with 9 bases in the middle. The germline V gene encodes CDR1 LGHDT and CDR2 YNNKEL (reference sequence). The CDR3 is made up of 14 amino acids. The CDR3 protein is CASSQDVDSYGYTF. The CDR3 DNA reads as TGTGCCAGCAGCCAAGACGTGGACAGCTATGGCTACACCTTC. The variable domain in full, with the rest retrieved from reference TRBV3-1 and TRBJ1-2, is DTAVSQTPKYLVTQMGNDKSIKCEQNLGHDTMYWYKQDSKKFLKIMFSYNNKELIINETVPNRFSPKSPDKAHLNLHINSLELGDSAVYFCASSQDVDSYGYTFGSGTRLTVV.

The chain links TRBV7-2 to TRBJ2-1; D remains unclear. The CDR3 consists of 15 residues. Germline V gene sequence: CDR1 SGHTA, CDR2 FQGNSA. Trimming shortened V by 5 bases and J by 2 bases, and 13 bases separated the two germline ends. CDR3 bases: TGTGCCAGCAGCATGGGTTGGCAGGCCTACAATGAGCAGTTCTTC. Amino acids: CASSMGWQAYNEQFF.

This clonotype was recorded only once. The chain uses TRBV7-9 and TRBJ2-2; 9 nucleotides line up with TRBD1. CDR3 length: 15 residues. The ends lost 4 bases at V and 1 base at J; junction bases unmatched: 1. Germline V gives CDR1 SEHNR, CDR2 FQNEAQ (reference sequence). CDR3 bases: TGTGCCAGCAGCTCGACAGGGGGGAACACCGGGGAGCTGTTTTTT. It yields the protein CASSSTGGNTGELFF.

The rearrangement joins TRBV20-1 to TRBJ1-2; 9 nucleotides match TRBD1. Per germline, CDR1 DFQATT and CDR2 SNEGSKA (reference sequence). V dropped 0 bases and J dropped 6; count of bases not matched to a gene: 2. The CDR3 has 13 amino acids. CDR3 nucleotide sequence: TGCAGTGCTAGAGAGGGGACAGGGAATGGCTACACCTTC. The encoded protein is CSAREGTGNGYTF.

The chain joins TRBV2 to TRBJ2-1, with D perhaps TRBD2 (6 bases). The CDR3 sequence is 15 residues long. CDR1 is SNHLY, CDR2 FYNNEI, per germline. The V end was cut by 6 bases, the J end by 4 bases, with 16 bases between. The CDR3 region has the DNA TGTGCCAGCAGGAACCGGGACTCCCGTTACAATGAGCAGTTCTTC. Translating gives CASRNRDSRYNEQFF.

Of note for this clonotype: Germline and junction disagree at one end, which may indicate a read error. The chain recombines TRBV11-2 with TRBJ2-6, with D perhaps assigned TRBD1 or TRBD2 (5 bases each). The germline V gene has CDR1 SGHAT and CDR2 FQNNGV. This CDR3 has 14 residues. Written as DNA, the CDR3 is TGTGCCAGCACGCTTGTTAGAGGGGCCGACGTCCTGACTTTC. As protein: CASTLVRGADVLTF.

This clonotype occurred many times. The chain joins TRBV30 to TRBJ2-7, with 10 positions matching TRBD2. The length of the CDR3 is 16 residues. The V segment lost 0 bases and the J segment 3 bases; nucleotides outside the gene matches: 8. The V gene's germline CDR1 is GTSNPN and CDR2 SVGIG (reference sequence). CDR3 in DNA: TGTGCCTGGAGTGTACAGGGACTAGCGCGCAGCTACGAGCAGTACTTC. Its translation is CAWSVQGLARSYEQYF.

In regard to this clonotype: Being one base from a much bigger clone, this may be a read error. The chain combines TRBV12-5 with TRBJ2-1, with D unresolved. Germline CDR1 LGHNT, CDR2 FRNRAP. The CDR3 is 17 residues long. The CDR3 region is CASGLVLGKQNNNKQFF. The CDR3, as DNA: TGTGCTAGTGGTTTGGTACTGGGGAAACAAAACAACAATAAGCAGTTCTTC.

This clonotype was detected a few times. The rearrangement uses TRBV7-2 and TRBJ2-1; either TRBD1 or TRBD2 may supply D (6 bases each). Trimming pared 5 bases from V and 10 bases from J, leaving 24 bases between. Germline V gene sequence: CDR1 SGHTA, CDR2 FQGNSA. CDR3 size: 16 residues. The CDR3 sequence is CASSPNFSGGRAEQFF. As DNA, the CDR3 is TGTGCCAGCAGCCCCAACTTCTCCGGGGGCAGGGCGGAGCAGTTCTTC.

There are many counts of this clonotype. The chain couples TRBV5-1 to TRBJ2-7; D possibly corresponds to TRBD2 (5 bases). Germline CDR1 and CDR2: SGHRS and YFSETQ. The length of the CDR3 is 15 residues. The V and J ends lost 0 bases and 0 bases respectively, with 10 bases between them. The CDR3 DNA reads as TGCGCCAGCAGCTTGGAGTTTGGGAGCTCCTACGAGCAGTACTTC. Its translation: CASSLEFGSSYEQYF.

Notes on this clonotype: This sequence may be a read error, since a much larger clone differs from it by one base. This chain joins TRBV27 and TRBJ2-7, with D perhaps matching TRBD1 or TRBD2 (5 bases each). From germline, CDR1 is MNHEY and CDR2 SMNVEV (reference sequence). V was cut by 2 bases and J by 7 bases, with 15 bases left in between. The CDR3 length is 14 residues. The CDR3 nucleotides are TGTGCCAGCAGTTTAAGTCGGGGCGGCCATGAGCAGTACTTC. It codes for CASSLSRGGHEQYF.

This clonotype was seen many times. This sequence joins TRBV4-2 and TRBJ2-7; D not certain. The germline gives CDR1 LGHNA, CDR2 YNFKEQ. This CDR3 region has 15 residues. V was shortened by 0 bases and J by 2 bases, with 11 bases between the two germline ends. In DNA, the CDR3 is TGTGCCAGCAGCCAAGAAGACACCGGAACCTACGAGCAGTACTTC. Protein product: CASSQEDTGTYEQYF.